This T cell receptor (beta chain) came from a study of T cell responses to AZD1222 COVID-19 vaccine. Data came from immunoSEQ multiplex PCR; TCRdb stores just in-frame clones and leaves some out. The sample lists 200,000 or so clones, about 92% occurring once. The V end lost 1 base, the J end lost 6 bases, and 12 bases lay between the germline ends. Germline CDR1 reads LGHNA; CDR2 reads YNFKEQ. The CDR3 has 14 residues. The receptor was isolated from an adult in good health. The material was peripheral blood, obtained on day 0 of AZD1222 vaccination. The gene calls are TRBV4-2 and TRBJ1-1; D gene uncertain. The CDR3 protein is CASSQGDGTPEAFF. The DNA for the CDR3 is TGTGCCAGCAGCCAAGGTGACGGAACGCCTGAAGCTTTCTTT.